The T cell receptor beta chain described here comes from a study of blood T cells in healthy people across ages. Whole-study findings and limits: Estimated diversity across one million T cells was deemed an underestimate. Higher diversity and more naive CD4+ cells were features of long-lived donors, compared to aged donors.

This clonotype has just a few counts. As yet, its antigen is unknown. The germline CDR1 and CDR2 sequences are MNHNS and SASEGT. This CDR3 comprises 16 residues. Alongside a J-beta primer mix, a sample-barcoded 5' primer served in a second PCR lasting 7 to 11 cycles. Via MiXCR, TCRdb re-called the 5' RACE reads, giving one row per CDR3 protein. This sample has 600,000 to 1,000,000 distinct CDR3 sequences, with more than 20% found just once. These same records also appear under a second study, on T cells of mothers and their children. In that study: Each mother yielded more than 9 million TCR beta CDR3 reads. Each child yielded some 3 million reads.

Sequencing was done on a sample of blood. The sequence derives from a boy between 10 and 17 years old in good health. The chain joins TRBV6-1 to TRBJ2-5; 10 bases align to TRBD2. The DNA matches TRBJ2-1 better at its end, which makes the J call doubtful. The chain's CDR3 is CASSRTAGGAENEQFF. As DNA, the CDR3 is TGTGCCAGCAGTCGGACAGCGGGGGGGGCTGAAAATGAGCAGTTCTTC.